This T cell receptor beta chain stems from a study of cytomegalovirus exposure and HLA in healthy donors. General observations from the study: Most TCR beta V segments were productive about 87% or about 30% of the time in an earlier analysis.

The PCR employed 60 Vbeta primers together with 13 Jbeta primers. Authors' methods: In a later analysis, about 11 million of 65 million to 80 million unique beta chains occurred in at least two donors. Sequencing used immunoSEQ multiplex PCR; TCRdb keeps in-frame clones, though not all of them. V and J calls and clone size are copied from that table; D and trimming were computed from the DNA. The sample has 130,000 or so clones, over 65% seen once; the top ten hold under 9.5%. Germline V CDR1 and CDR2: ENHRY, SYGVKD. V was clipped by 6 bases and J by 0 bases; unmatched bases: 4. This CDR3 is 16 amino acids long. Worth noting for this clone: Its antigen is not identified.

The chain is built from TRBV10-3 and TRBJ2-2, with 10 nucleotides matching TRBD1. Sequenced material: PBMCs. The receptor was isolated from a woman aged 40 to 50 in good health and CMV-seropositive. CDR3 region: CAISRDRGSNTGELFF. For the CDR3, the DNA is TGTGCCATCAGCCGGGACAGGGGTTCGAACACCGGGGAGCTGTTTTTT.